The following is a TCR beta chain sequence with its context. Original handling: Amplified reference gene primers provided the basis for estimating nucleated cell counts. TCRdb keeps only in-frame clones here, not all; method: immunoSEQ multiplex PCR. The V and J calls and clone size come from that table; D and trimming were worked out from the DNA. Altogether tens of thousands of clones are present, around 84% being singletons, with the ten largest covering approximately 10%. The data were obtained in a study of blood T cell repertoires in COVID-19. Overall study context: Italy, Spain and the United States were the sources of the convalescent and acute COVID-19 samples. T cells, B-cell-depleted T cells, or PBMCs supplied cDNA or gDNA.

This CDR3 comprises 14 residues. The V gene end was trimmed by 6 bases and the J gene end by 8 bases; junction bases not matched to a gene: 9. CDR1 is MNHEY and CDR2 is SMNVEV in the germline V gene (reference sequence). This TCR came from a man in his 70s with active or convalescent COVID-19. Sequencing was performed on peripheral blood. The chain is built from TRBV27 and TRBJ2-1; 8 nucleotides agree with TRBD2. CDR3 coding DNA: TGTGCCAGCAGCCGAGCGGGAGCGGGGTATGAGCAGTTCTTC. Protein sequence: CASSRAGAGYEQFF.